The clone carrying this T cell receptor beta chain was seen a single time. Its antigen is as yet unknown. The germline CDR1 and CDR2 sequences are SEHNR and FQNEAQ (reference sequence). The ends were cut back, 1 base at V and 5 bases at J, with 11 bases in the middle. The CDR3 contains 14 residues. This entry is derived from a study of cytotoxic CD8 clonotypes in ibrutinib-treated CLL. Turning to the study itself: There were, on average, around 250,000 productive templates and 90,000 to 95,000 productive rearrangements per sample. Regarding the study as a whole: Sustained-remission and progressing patients were not sampled at matched times. Elevated clonality accompanied ibrutinib response, with a return toward baseline values at progression.

Some clones are missing from TCRdb's copy, which holds only in-frame ones; the method was immunoSEQ multiplex PCR. The sample holds 9,500 to 12,000 clones, 81% seen once. The sequence came from a human donor with chronic lymphocytic leukemia. This rearrangement joins TRBV7-9 to TRBJ1-2, with no clear D. The source material was PBMCs, sampled at disease progression, from a patient treated with ibrutinib. The CDR3 DNA is TGTGCCAGCAGCTTAGGTCGGCCGACATATGGCTACACCTTC. Translation gives CASSLGRPTYGYTF. The complete variable domain, with remaining parts taken from reference TRBV7-9 and TRBJ1-2, reads DTGVSQNPRHKITKRGQNVTFRCDPISEHNRLYWYRQTLGQGPEFLTYFQNEAQLEKSRLLSDRFSAERPKGSFSTLEIQRTEQGDSAMYLCASSLGRPTYGYTFGSGTRLTVV.